The entry below describes one T cell receptor (beta chain). Its antigen remains unidentified. V shed 5 bases and J shed 0 bases, with 13 bases lying between them. Germline assignment: CDR1 MNHEY and CDR2 SMNVEV (reference sequence). This CDR3 region has 15 residues. The source of the sample is a study of cytomegalovirus exposure and HLA in healthy donors. Study outcomes and limitations: Later analysis identified several of the most significant clusters that appeared linked to common viral pathogens.

PCR employed 60 Vbeta and 13 Jbeta primers. Repertoires were generated with immunoSEQ multiplex PCR, while TCRdb's copy carries only in-frame clones and drops some. The sample consists of roughly 130,000 clones, more than 65% of them appearing once. Sequences were obtained from PBMCs. The rearrangement joins TRBV27 to TRBJ1-2; D ambiguous. This receptor was taken from a man aged 50 to 60 in good health and CMV-seronegative. DNA of the CDR3: TGTGCCAGCAGTCCCTCGGTTATTGCTAACTATGGCTACACCTTC. Protein product: CASSPSVIANYGYTF.